This TCR beta chain appears in the sequencing data of a study of CD8 T cells in Susac syndrome. Study-level background: Five or six sequenced Susac syndrome patients had clinically active disease, while fewer than 10 were in remission.

In the case of this clonotype: Its antigen is still unknown. The junction shows a germline mismatch at one end, possibly a read error.

With random hexamers, roughly 0.45 to 1 ug RNA was reverse transcribed. A multiplex approach, immunoSEQ multiplex PCR, amplified TCR beta CDR3 across 54 Vbeta and 13 Jbeta. TCRdb recomputed calls from the immunoSEQ multiplex PCR reads with MiXCR, one row per CDR3 protein. In the table there are roughly 130,000 distinct CDR3 sequences, roughly 94% of which are singletons. CDR1 and CDR2 (germline): MGHDK, SYGVNS. The CDR3 is made up of 16 amino acids. Findings and caveats of the study: Susac-specific public clones were found in both the total CD8+ and the CD8+ TEMRA repertoires, with some 15 in the former and about 5 in the latter. Peak Susac CD8+ clonal expansion was seen in TEMRA cells and active patients.

Material for sequencing was CD8+ T cells from PBMCs. The clonotype comes from a human donor with Susac syndrome. The V and J genes are TRBV25-1 and TRBJ1-3; D perhaps matches TRBD1 (6 bases). The CDR3 region has the DNA TGTGCCAGCAGGGGACCTCGGGGGGGCTCTGAAAACACCATATATTTT. Amino acid sequence: CASRGPRGGSENTIYF.